These T cell receptor beta chains were read from a single sample in a study of shared clonotypes between healthy human individuals. The protocol was immunoSEQ multiplex PCR, while the TCRdb copy is restricted to in-frame clones and leaves out a portion. This repertoire shows roughly 2.5 million clones, 85% to 95% found once; its top ten account for over 0.12%. The sample comprised naive CD4+ T cells sorted from blood. Source of these receptors: a man aged 18 to 29 in good health. CDR3s include the opening cysteine and the closing phenylalanine or tryptophan. D genes are given only for firm matches. Clone size is given for some rows only: seen once, a few or many times, or a class if the clone is expanded.

size	D	J	V	DNA	CDR3
NA	TRBD1	TRBJ2-2	TRBV5-6	TGTGCCAGCAGCTCGCCGGGACAGGGGGCCACCGGGGAGCTGTTTTTT	CASSSPGQGATGELFF
NA	TRBD2	TRBJ2-7	TRBV19	TGTGCCGCTCAGGCTGGCGGGAGATTAGCCTACGAGCAGTACTTC	CAAQAGGRLAYEQYF
once	NA	TRBJ2-7	TRBV7-9	TGTGCCAGCAGCCCTACGAGGGGGGTTGACGAGCAGTACTTC	CASSPTRGVDEQYF
NA	TRBD2	TRBJ2-1	TRBV7-2	TGTGCCAGCAGCTCGACTAGCGGGAGGGCCGGGGAGCAGTTCTTC	CASSSTSGRAGEQFF
NA	TRBD2	TRBJ2-5	TRBV10-3	TGTGCCATCAGTGCTCGAGCGGGGATACAAGAGACCCAGTACTTC	CAISARAGIQETQYF
NA	NA	TRBJ1-6	TRBV27	TGTGCCAGCAGCTCTTGGGGGCCCTATAATTCACCCCTCCACTTT	CASSSWGPYNSPLHF
NA	NA	TRBJ2-3	TRBV7-9	TGTGCCAGCAGCTATGGCCCGGGCGGCACAGATACGCAGTATTTT	CASSYGPGGTDTQYF
NA	NA	TRBJ1-1	TRBV7-6	TGTGCCAGCAGCGCAGACGGGACGATTCGGAACACTGAAGCTTTCTTT	CASSADGTIRNTEAFF
NA	NA	TRBJ2-7	TRBV11-2	TGTGCCAGCAGCTCCCATCTCGAGCAGTACTTC	CASSSHLEQYF
NA	NA	TRBJ2-7	TRBV1	TGCACCAGCAGCCAAGATTCCGGACTAGCGGGAGTCTCCTACGAGCAGTACTTC	CTSSQDSGLAGVSYEQYF
NA	NA	TRBJ2-7	TRBV7-2	TGTGCCAGCAGCACCGGGACATCCTACGAGCAGTACTTC	CASSTGTSYEQYF
NA	NA	TRBJ1-3	TRBV7-6	TGTGCCAGCAGCTTAGAGGCGAGCTCTGGAAACACCATATATTTT	CASSLEASSGNTIYF
NA	TRBD1	TRBJ2-5	TRBV10-3	TGTGCCATCAGCTCCGGGACAGAGTACCAAGAGACCCAGTACTTC	CAISSGTEYQETQYF
once	NA	TRBJ2-2	TRBV27	TGTGCCAGCAGTTTGAACAACGGGGAGCTGTTTTTT	CASSLNNGELFF
NA	NA	TRBJ2-3	TRBV13	TGTGCCAGCAGCGGCTTCCAGGGGGACTCCACAGATACGCAGTATTTT	CASSGFQGDSTDTQYF
NA	NA	TRBJ2-3	TRBV6-5	TGTGCCAGTAGGACGCCCGCCACAGATACGCAGTATTTT	CASRTPATDTQYF
NA	TRBD2	TRBJ2-7	TRBV10-3	TGTGCCATCAGCAGGACTAGCGGGAGGCCGGACGAGCAGTACTTC	CAISRTSGRPDEQYF
NA	NA	TRBJ1-5	TRBV28	TGTGCCAGCAGTCCCACAGGGATCAATCAGCCCCAGCATTTT	CASSPTGINQPQHF
NA	TRBD2	TRBJ2-1	TRBV9	TGTGCCAGCAGCGTAGACCTAGCGGGAAGACGAAGCTCCTACAATGAGCAGTTCTTC	CASSVDLAGRRSSYNEQFF
NA	NA	TRBJ2-3	TRBV27	TGTGCCAGCAGTTCGAGTTGGGCCGACCATCCGGATACGCAGTATTTT	CASSSSWADHPDTQYF
NA	NA	TRBJ2-3	TRBV30	TGTGCCTGGAGGGGGGGTAAAACAGATACGCAGTATTTT	CAWRGGKTDTQYF
NA	NA	TRBJ2-7	TRBV28	TGTGCCAGCAGCCTTGGGGGTTTAGGTCCCTACGAGCAGTACTTC	CASSLGGLGPYEQYF
NA	TRBD1	TRBJ1-1	TRBV6-1	TGTGCCAGCAGTGAATGGACAGGGGGCGTACTTATGAACACTGAAGCTTTCTTT	CASSEWTGGVLMNTEAFF
NA	TRBD2	TRBJ2-1	TRBV12-5	TGTGCTAGTGGTGCCCCTTCGAGCGGGGGTGGTGAGCAGTTCTTC	CASGAPSSGGGEQFF
once	TRBD2	TRBJ2-1	TRBV5-1	TGCGCCAGCAGCTTCAATACTCTGGCGGGGGGGCTACCTGAGCAGTTCTTC	CASSFNTLAGGLPEQFF
NA	TRBD1	TRBJ2-1	TRBV30	TGTGCCTGGAGTGTAGCCCAGGGGGCCTACAATGAGCAGTTCTTC	CAWSVAQGAYNEQFF
NA	NA	TRBJ2-7	TRBV18	TGTGCCAGCTCACCGGCAGAGAGCTCCTACGAGCAGTACTTC	CASSPAESSYEQYF
once	TRBD2	TRBJ2-7	TRBV28	TGTGCCAGCAGTTCCCTGGGTAGCGGGGGCTCCTACGAGCAGTACTTC	CASSSLGSGGSYEQYF
NA	TRBD2	TRBJ2-3	TRBV2	TGTGCCAGCAGTGATCTGTTCGGTGCTAGCGGGGGGGATACGCAGTATTTT	CASSDLFGASGGDTQYF
NA	TRBD1	TRBJ1-6	TRBV10-3	TGTGCCATCACTCAGGACAGGGGGGGAAATTCACCCCTCCACTTT	CAITQDRGGNSPLHF
NA	NA	TRBJ1-2	TRBV5-8	TGTGCCAGCAGCCCCCCCCCGTGGGGAAACTATGGCTACACCTTC	CASSPPPWGNYGYTF
NA	NA	TRBJ2-5	TRBV7-6	TGTGCCAGCAGCTTGGGCGCCGGCGAGACCCAGTACTTC	CASSLGAGETQYF
NA	NA	TRBJ2-7	TRBV7-2	TGTGCCAGCAGCTTACTCGATACCCAAACCCCCTCTTACGAGCAGTACTTC	CASSLLDTQTPSYEQYF
once	TRBD2	TRBJ2-7	TRBV2	TGTGCCAGCAGTGAACAATACACAGGACTAGCGGGAGGGCCGGGCGAGCAGTACTTC	CASSEQYTGLAGGPGEQYF
NA	TRBD1	TRBJ2-7	TRBV28	TGTGCCAGCAGTTTATGGGGGGGACAGGGGCATCCTTTGCGCTACGAGCAGTACTTC	CASSLWGGQGHPLRYEQYF
NA	TRBD1	TRBJ2-7	TRBV5-1	TGCGCCAGCAGCGAAGGGACAGGGGCAAACTACGAGCAGTACTTC	CASSEGTGANYEQYF
NA	TRBD2	TRBJ2-1	TRBV9	TGTGCCAGCAGCGTAGTAGGTAGCGGGAGATTCTATGAGCAGTTCTTC	CASSVVGSGRFYEQFF
NA	NA	TRBJ1-6	TRBV6-5	TGTGCCAGCAGCCCCCGAGGGGGTTATTCACCCCTCCACTTT	CASSPRGGYSPLHF
NA	TRBD2	TRBJ2-5	TRBV4-1	TGCGCCAGCAGCCATCAAGAGCGGGGGTCTCCGTACCAAGAGACCCAGTACTTC	CASSHQERGSPYQETQYF
NA	TRBD1	TRBJ2-7	TRBV9	TGTGCCAGCAGCAGATCCTACCCCGGGACAGGGGGCTCTTACGAGCAGTACTTC	CASSRSYPGTGGSYEQYF
NA	NA	TRBJ1-3	TRBV6-1	TGTGCCAGCAGGCGCGACGGCAACTCTGGAAACACCATATATTTT	CASRRDGNSGNTIYF
NA	NA	TRBJ1-6	TRBV6-5	TGTGCCAGCAGTTACGGTCCACACAAGGGCAATTCACCCCTCCACTTT	CASSYGPHKGNSPLHF
NA	TRBD2	TRBJ2-1	TRBV11-2	TGTGCCAGCAGCTTACGCCTAGCGGGAAAGAATGAGCAGTTCTTC	CASSLRLAGKNEQFF